These 21 T cell receptor beta chains were all obtained from the same sample, sequenced in a study of T-cell memory formation after mild COVID-19. TCRdb redid the calling of the 5' RACE reads with MiXCR, one entry per CDR3 protein. The top ten hold 3% to 4.5% of the sample, which has under 250,000 distinct CDR3 sequences, around 9.1% seen once. Sequenced: PBMCs or a T cell subset sorted from them (not recorded which). These receptors came from a man aged 18 to 30 who had mild COVID-19 (a few samples of this study predate the infection). Cell type and time point are not known.

This clonotype was counted a few times. The V gene is TRBV5-1, the J gene TRBJ2-6; TRBD1 agrees at 7 bases. Germline V gene lookup returns CDR1 SGHRS and CDR2 YFSETQ. This CDR3 spans 17 amino acids. V was clipped by 0 bases and J by 1 base; unmatched bases: 4. The CDR3 coding sequence is TGCGCCAGCAGCTTGGGACAGGGTTTATCTGGGGCCAACGTCCTGACTTTC. Translating it yields CASSLGQGLSGANVLTF.

The rearrangement joins TRBV20-1 to TRBJ1-5; D is possibly TRBD1 (6 bases). From germline, CDR1 is DFQATT and CDR2 SNEGSKA (reference sequence). Deletions cut 1 base from V and 6 bases from J, with 16 bases between. The length of the CDR3 is 15 residues. The CDR3 bases are TGCAGTGCTAGAGCTCACGGGGGGCTGGGTCAGCCCCAGCATTTT. Translation gives CSARAHGGLGQPQHF.

This chain joins TRBV12-3 or TRBV12-4 and TRBJ1-2, with D possibly matching TRBD1 (6 bases). CDR3 length: 15 amino acids. V dropped 5 bases and J dropped 0 bases, with 13 bases sitting between them. This CDR3 reads CASSPGQPSNYGYTF. CDR3 in DNA: TGTGCCAGCAGTCCCGGACAGCCCTCTAACTATGGCTACACCTTC.

This clonotype was recorded a few times. The chain joins TRBV6-5 to TRBJ1-2; 8 nucleotides agree with TRBD1. Germline CDR1 reads MNHEY; CDR2 reads SVGAGI. CDR3 length: 16 amino acids. With 5 bases clipped from V and 8 bases from J, the junction kept 16 bases outside the gene matches. The CDR3 coding sequence is TGTGCCAGCAGTACCTCCGGGACAGGCTTCTTCGTCGGCTACACCTTC. Translated: CASSTSGTGFFVGYTF.

This clonotype appeared a single time. The chain combines TRBV28 with TRBJ1-1; 7 bases are shared with TRBD1. The CDR3 has 12 amino acids. Germline V gene data show CDR1 as MDHEN and CDR2 as SYDVKM. V was pared by 2 bases and J by 7 bases, with 1 base of the junction left unmatched. Here the CDR3 reads CASSLPGGEAFF. The CDR3 DNA reads as TGTGCCAGCAGTTTACCAGGGGGTGAAGCTTTCTTT.

In this sample, this clonotype turned up many times. DNA of the CDR3: TGCGCCAGCAGCCCCCAGGGTACCGGGGAGCTGTTTTTT. Its protein product is CASSPQGTGELFF. The chain recombines TRBV4-3 with TRBJ2-2; D is perhaps TRBD1 (5 bases). This CDR3 is 13 amino acids long. Germline V gene data show CDR1 as LGHNA and CDR2 as YSLEER. V was clipped by 4 bases and J by 5 bases, with 8 bases between them.

V gene TRBV5-1 combines with J gene TRBJ2-1, with a tentative D call TRBD1 (6 bases). The V gene's germline CDR1 is SGHRS and CDR2 YFSETQ. Between the trimmed V and J ends, which lost 0 bases and 3 bases, there was a span of 10 bases. This CDR3 is 15 amino acids long. The CDR3 protein is CASSLGQEGYNEQFF. CDR3 DNA sequence: TGCGCCAGCAGCTTGGGACAGGAAGGCTACAATGAGCAGTTCTTC.

This chain links TRBV5-4 with TRBJ1-1; TRBD1 aligns across 8 bases. The germline V gene has CDR1 SGHNT and CDR2 YYREEE (reference sequence). The length of the CDR3 is 13 residues. V lost 6 bases, J lost 1 base, and 2 bases stayed unmatched. The CDR3 bases are TGTGCCAGCACCGGGACAGGGAACACTGAAGCTTTCTTT. Protein sequence: CASTGTGNTEAFF. Complete variable domain (other parts from reference TRBV5-4 and TRBJ1-1): ETGVTQSPTHLIKTRGQQVTLRCSSQSGHNTVSWYQQALGQGPQFIFQYYREEENGRGNFPPRFSGLQFPNYSSELNVNALELDDSALYLCASTGTGNTEAFFGQGTRLTVV.

This chain connects TRBV23-1 to TRBJ2-7; D uncertain. TRBV23-1 is filed as an ORF, its function uncertain. The CDR3 loop spans 14 amino acids. Between the trimmed V and J ends, which lost 2 bases and 5 bases, there was a span of 13 bases. CDR3 residues: CASSQPGSSDEQYV. The CDR3 DNA follows: TGCGCCAGCAGTCAACCGGGCTCGAGCGACGAGCAGTACGTC.

This clonotype was seen many times. J is TRBJ2-5 and V is TRBV12-3 or TRBV12-4; 9 bases are a match to TRBD1. With V trimmed by 5 bases and J by 5 bases, 6 bases remained unmatched. The CDR3 extends over 14 amino acids. CDR3 protein: CASSPQGARETQYF. The CDR3 DNA reads as TGTGCCAGCAGTCCACAGGGGGCGCGGGAGACCCAGTACTTC.

This clonotype was detected ten times or more. The chain carries TRBV12-3 or TRBV12-4 and TRBJ1-1, with unresolved D. The CDR3 has 12 amino acids. Trimming stripped 2 bases from V and 8 bases from J, with 9 bases between. CDR3 loop: CASSLRAEEAFF. Written as DNA, the CDR3 is TGTGCCAGCAGTTTACGAGCAGAAGAAGCTTTCTTT.

This clonotype was picked up a small number of times. The V and J genes are TRBV18 and TRBJ1-1, with D tentatively TRBD1 (5 bases). V dropped 4 bases and J dropped 11 bases, with 11 bases sitting between them. Looked up from germline, CDR1 is KGHSH and CDR2 is LQKENI. This CDR3 is built from 11 residues. The CDR3 protein is CASSLLGAAFF. The DNA for the CDR3 is TGTGCCAGCTCACTACTAGGGGCCGCTTTCTTT.

This clonotype was seen a handful of times. The rearrangement joins TRBV7-2 to TRBJ2-3; 10 nucleotides align to TRBD2. The trim removed 0 bases at V and 5 bases at J, leaving 5 bases unmatched. The germline V gene has CDR1 SGHTA and CDR2 FQGNSA. The CDR3 sequence is 16 residues long. CDR3 sequence (DNA): TGTGCCAGCAGCTTAGCCCCAGCGGGGGGGCAAGATACGCAGTATTTT. Protein product: CASSLAPAGGQDTQYF. Variable domain in full (rest from reference TRBV7-2 and TRBJ2-3): GAGVSQSPSNKVTEKGKDVELRCDPISGHTALYWYRQSLGQGLEFLIYFQGNSAPDKSGLPSDRFSAERTGGSVSTLTIQRTQQEDSAVYLCASSLAPAGGQDTQYFGPGTRLTVL.

This clonotype has ten or more counts. The chain joins TRBV7-2 to TRBJ2-7, with D uncertain. Germline values: CDR1 SGHTA, CDR2 FQGNSA. Trimming cost V 1 base and J 2 bases, with 15 bases left between them. The CDR3 runs 16 residues. The DNA of the CDR3 is TGTGCCAGCAGCTTAGTGGGCCTACCCACCCCCTACGAGCAGTACTTC. Its protein is CASSLVGLPTPYEQYF.

In its sample, this clonotype was seen a few times. The V call is TRBV5-8, the J call TRBJ1-2; D is undetermined. This CDR3 has 13 residues. Germline loops: CDR1 SGHTS, CDR2 YDEGEE. V lost 1 base and J lost 8, with 12 bases in between. The CDR3 bases are TGTGCCAGCAGCTTGCGGGAGTCTAAGGGCTACACCTTC. It yields the protein CASSLRESKGYTF.

In this sample, this clonotype turned up a few times. This chain connects TRBV4-1 to TRBJ2-2; D not certain. Germline V gives CDR1 MGHRA, CDR2 YSYEKL. Between the trimmed V and J ends, which lost 11 bases and 4 bases, there was a span of 14 bases. The CDR3 extends over 13 amino acids. Written as DNA, the CDR3 is TGCGCCGGCCAGGAGTGGAGCACCGGGGAGCTGTTTTTT. Encoded protein: CAGQEWSTGELFF.

Ten or more counts support this clonotype. The CDR3 nucleotides read TGTGCCAGCAGCTTAGCGCCTCGTTGGGATACGCAGTATTTT. As protein: CASSLAPRWDTQYF. The chain has TRBV7-9 and TRBJ2-3, with D unresolved. The CDR3 runs 14 residues. V was shortened by 0 bases and J by 6 bases, with 10 bases between the two germline ends. Looked up from germline, CDR1 is SEHNR and CDR2 is FQNEAQ (reference sequence).

This clonotype was detected only a few times. The CDR3 sequence: CASSLGGGTTYEQYV. In nucleotides, the CDR3 is TGTGCCAGCAGTTTAGGGGGGGGCACGACCTACGAGCAGTACGTC. The chain recombines TRBV28 with TRBJ2-7, with a weak D call TRBD2 (7 bases). The CDR3 extends over 15 amino acids. CDR1 and CDR2 (germline): MDHEN, SYDVKM. V was trimmed by 2 bases and J by 2 bases, leaving 13 bases between them.

This clonotype occurred many times. The chain recombines TRBV7-2 with TRBJ2-1, with D tentatively TRBD1 or TRBD2 (6 bases each). Trimming removed 2 bases from V and 10 bases from J, with 21 bases in between. Germline V gene data show CDR1 as SGHTA and CDR2 as FQGNSA. This CDR3 region has 16 residues. The CDR3 sequence is CASSLIPLGGISEQFF. CDR3 bases: TGTGCCAGCAGCTTAATCCCGCTAGGGGGGATTTCGGAGCAGTTCTTC.

This clonotype was counted a few times. The chain links TRBV7-2 to TRBJ2-4, with D perhaps being TRBD1 or TRBD2 (6 bases each). This CDR3 has 15 residues. CDR1 and CDR2 from the germline V gene are SGHTA and FQGNSA. Between the trimmed V and J ends, which lost 5 bases and 3 bases, there was a span of 14 bases. This chain's CDR3 is CASSQWGAGKNIQYF. The CDR3 DNA reads as TGTGCCAGCAGCCAGTGGGGGGCGGGCAAAAACATTCAGTACTTC.

V is TRBV11-2 and J is TRBJ2-7, with 7 bases that match TRBD1. Unmatched junction bases numbered 5, after V lost 1 base and J lost 2 bases. CDR1 is SGHAT and CDR2 is FQNNGV in the germline V gene. This CDR3 contains 15 residues. The DNA for the CDR3 is TGTGCCAGCAGCTTAGTGGGGACAGCCCCCTACGAGCAGTACTTC. This encodes CASSLVGTAPYEQYF.